This entry lists 9 T cell receptor beta chains sequenced from one sample in a study of regulatory T cells in long-lasting Graves disease. CDR3 regions were amplified by Arm-PCR using iRepertoire HTBI primers to build TCR beta libraries. Each CDR3 protein gets one entry after TCRdb re-called the multiplex PCR reads with MiXCR. The sample carries about 560,000 distinct CDR3 sequences, about 16% recorded once. This sample's time point: newly diagnosed GD, antithyroid drugs for less than 3 months. Generation of the TCR library employed RNA extracted from PBMCs. The same sample was also studied in work on T cells in Graves' hyperthyroidism and ophthalmopathy.

The sequencing used peripheral blood mononuclear cells (PBMCs), collected at new diagnosis, from a patient treated with antithyroid drugs. These receptors came from a man aged 18 to 30 with Graves disease.

To note about this clonotype: Given a much more abundant clone one base away, this may be a read error. V usage is TRBV29-1 and J usage is TRBJ2-1; TRBD2 agrees at 10 bases. The CDR3 has 16 residues. Per the germline V gene, CDR1 is SQVTM and CDR2 is ANQGSEA. CDR3 nucleotides: TGCAGCGTTGAATTCTCTAGCGGGAGCTCCTACAGTGAGCAGTTCTTC. Translation: CSVEFSSGSSYSEQFF.

This clonotype was observed a few times. CDR3 nucleotide sequence: TGTGCCAGCAGCCCAACTAGCGGGGCCAAGGATACGCAGTATTTT. This translates into CASSPTSGAKDTQYF. The chain is built from TRBV5-4 and TRBJ2-3; 10 bases are a match to TRBD2. Germline V CDR1 and CDR2: SGHNT, YYREEE (reference sequence). V gave up 4 bases and J gave up 6 bases; unmatched junction bases: 8. This CDR3 is built from 15 residues. Drawing the rest from reference TRBV5-4 and TRBJ2-3, the complete variable domain is ETGVTQSPTHLIKTRGQQVTLRCSSQSGHNTVSWYQQALGQGPQFIFQYYREEENGRGNFPPRFSGLQFPNYSSELNVNALELDDSALYLCASSPTSGAKDTQYFGPGTRLTVL.

The rearrangement joins TRBV2 to TRBJ2-5, with 9 bases identical to TRBD1. CDR1 is SNHLY and CDR2 is FYNNEI in the germline V gene. The CDR3 contains 14 residues. V dropped 5 bases and J dropped 4; count of bases not matched to a gene: 5. This chain's CDR3 is CASSWDRAGETQYF. The CDR3 DNA follows: TGTGCCAGCAGTTGGGACAGGGCTGGAGAGACCCAGTACTTC. Full variable domain (remainder filled in from reference TRBV2 and TRBJ2-5): EPEVTQTPSHQVTQMGQEVILRCVPISNHLYFYWYRQILGQKVEFLVSFYNNEISEKSEIFDDQFSVERPDGSNFTLKIRSTKLEDSAMYFCASSWDRAGETQYFGPGTRLLVL.

This chain uses TRBV7-9 with TRBJ2-7; the match to TRBD1 covers 9 bases. V was clipped by 5 bases and J by 2 bases; unmatched bases: 4. This CDR3 region has 14 residues. CDR1 and CDR2 from the germline V gene are SEHNR and FQNEAQ (reference sequence). Here the CDR3 reads CASSQTGGTYEQYF. CDR3 DNA: TGTGCCAGCAGCCAGACAGGGGGGACCTACGAGCAGTACTTC.

This sequence joins TRBV12-3 or TRBV12-4 and TRBJ2-2, with TRBD2 matching 11 bases. Unmatched junction bases numbered 4, after V lost 3 bases and J lost 4 bases. The CDR3 is made up of 16 amino acids. CDR3 DNA: TGTGCCAGCAGTTTTTCCGGGACTAGCGGCACCGGGGAGCTGTTTTTT. This codes for CASSFSGTSGTGELFF.

Ten or more counts support this clonotype. The chain has TRBV29-1 and TRBJ1-4, with D unresolved. The CDR3 totals 13 residues. Trimming took off 7 bases at V and 6 bases at J, with 15 bases between the two ends. Germline values: CDR1 SQVTM, CDR2 ANQGSEA. Here the CDR3 DNA reads TGCAGCGCCGGAAGGGAGAGGCATGAAAAACTGTTTTTT. Translated: CSAGRERHEKLFF.

Only a few counts were recorded for this clonotype. This likely comes from a read error, as the CDR3 has no conserved phenylalanine or tryptophan at its end. It is unclear where the CDR3 begins or ends on the DNA, so no DNA is shown, and the CDR3 is as TCRdb lists it. The V call is TRBV15, the J call TRBJ1-5. From germline, CDR1 is LNHNV and CDR2 YYDKDF (reference sequence). The CDR3 is 12 residues long, ends included. CDR3 in amino acids: CATSRAGGCGHL.

The sample holds many counts of this clonotype. At one end the junction does not follow the germline gene, possibly because of a read error. This chain connects TRBV12-3 or TRBV12-4 to TRBJ2-7; D is perhaps TRBD1 (6 bases). The CDR3 is 13 amino acids. In nucleotides, the CDR3 is TGTGCCAGCAGTTTATACAGGGCATACGCGCAGTACTTC. Encoded protein: CASSLYRAYAQYF.

Concerning this clonotype itself: A far larger clone is off by one base, so a read error is likely. The V and J genes are TRBV6-2 or TRBV6-3 and TRBJ2-7; a weak D match, TRBD1 (5 bases). CDR3 size: 14 residues. The V end lost 2 bases, the J end lost 6 bases, and 14 bases lay between the germline ends. Germline V lookup: CDR1 MNHEY, CDR2 SVGEGT. In nucleotides, the CDR3 is TGTGCCAGCAGTTACCAAAGCAATAGGGGCGAGCAGTACTTC. Residues: CASSYQSNRGEQYF.